This TCR beta chain was found in a study of cytomegalovirus exposure and HLA in healthy donors. Both 60 Vbeta primers and 13 Jbeta primers went into the PCR. Libraries were prepared by immunoSEQ multiplex PCR; TCRdb keeps only in-frame clonotypes and omits some of them. The sample holds roughly 180,000 clones, almost 80% seen once. General study findings and limits: Productive rates of about 90% or about 30% were seen for most TCR beta V segments in an earlier analysis.

A word on this clone: Its antigen is undetermined.

The CDR3 is 18 residues long. Germline-derived CDR1 and CDR2 are SGHTA and FQGNSA. The trim removed 5 bases at V and 5 bases at J, leaving 14 bases unmatched. The receptor was derived from a man aged 25-45 years in good health and CMV-seronegative. V is TRBV7-2 and J is TRBJ2-5; 13 bases fit TRBD2. The sequencing sample was made of PBMCs. The CDR3 nucleotides read TGTGCCAGCAGCCTCGGCGGGACTAGCGGGGTGTCAGGGGAGACCCAGTACTTC. It specifies CASSLGGTSGVSGETQYF.